The rows below give T cell receptor beta chains drawn from one sample of a study of post-analysis software for immune sequencing data. Each CDR3 protein is one row after TCRdb ran MiXCR on the PCR reads. The data contain approximately 770,000 distinct CDR3 sequences, 40% to 55% of them singletons. Source material: blood. These TCRs come from a girl between 5 and 17 years old with multiple sclerosis. CDR3s include the opening cysteine and the closing phenylalanine or tryptophan.

v_call: TRBV20-1; j_call: TRBJ1-1; cdr3_aa: CSAREMGTEAFF
v_call: TRBV7-8; j_call: TRBJ2-1; cdr3_aa: CASSLVGGPPNEQFF
v_call: TRBV7-2; j_call: TRBJ2-5; cdr3_aa: CASSYWGQEQYF
v_call: TRBV11-1; j_call: TRBJ2-1; cdr3_aa: CASSNGLRGYNEQFF
v_call: TRBV2; j_call: TRBJ1-6; cdr3_aa: CASKRDRESNNSPLHF
v_call: TRBV23-1; j_call: TRBJ2-5; cdr3_aa: CARPGRAKETQYF
v_call: TRBV6-6; j_call: TRBJ1-6; cdr3_aa: CASSYSGQGDNSPLHF
v_call: TRBV7-9; j_call: TRBJ2-5; cdr3_aa: CASSYMTGTKETQYF
v_call: TRBV12-3/TRBV12-4; j_call: TRBJ1-2; cdr3_aa: CASSHRVDYGYTF
v_call: TRBV20-1; j_call: NA; cdr3_aa: CSAARLAGTYEQYF
v_call: TRBV28; j_call: TRBJ1-2; cdr3_aa: CASSPRQGAIRYTF
v_call: TRBV27; j_call: TRBJ1-2; cdr3_aa: CASSIRQGDGYGYTF
v_call: TRBV27; j_call: TRBJ1-2; cdr3_aa: CASSFGPQGGYTF
v_call: TRBV7-3; j_call: NA; cdr3_aa: CASSLAAGVSYEQYF
v_call: TRBV20-1; j_call: TRBJ2-1; cdr3_aa: CSARNPSVGYNEQFF
v_call: TRBV12-3/TRBV12-4; j_call: TRBJ2-7; cdr3_aa: CASRATGETIYEQYF
v_call: TRBV4-1; j_call: TRBJ2-3; cdr3_aa: CASFGGSTDTQYF
v_call: TRBV30; j_call: TRBJ2-5; cdr3_aa: CAWTSGTGALYQETQYF
v_call: TRBV29-1; j_call: TRBJ2-7; cdr3_aa: CSVERRDPYEQYF
v_call: TRBV7-3; j_call: TRBJ2-7; cdr3_aa: CASSPRKMEYF
v_call: TRBV20-1; j_call: TRBJ1-5; cdr3_aa: CSARDLSTGGGQPQHF
v_call: TRBV7-2; j_call: TRBJ2-1; cdr3_aa: CASSLGNRGGDYNEQFF
v_call: TRBV5-1; j_call: TRBJ2-7; cdr3_aa: CASSFGTPDEQYF
v_call: TRBV6-6; j_call: TRBJ2-4; cdr3_aa: CASEEAVAKNIQYF
v_call: TRBV6-1; j_call: TRBJ1-5; cdr3_aa: CASLQWGDQISNQPQHF
v_call: TRBV20-1; j_call: TRBJ2-7; cdr3_aa: CSARVGPVLGEQYF
v_call: TRBV3-1; j_call: TRBJ2-4; cdr3_aa: CASSQLERNIQYF
v_call: TRBV29-1; j_call: TRBJ2-5; cdr3_aa: CSVRTGGYQETQYF
v_call: TRBV7-6; j_call: TRBJ1-1; cdr3_aa: CASSLWDTVTDTEAFF
v_call: TRBV29-1; j_call: TRBJ1-2; cdr3_aa: CSVGTGVIAGDGYTF
v_call: TRBV24-1; j_call: TRBJ2-1; cdr3_aa: CATSGVSYNEQFF
v_call: TRBV24-1; j_call: TRBJ2-1; cdr3_aa: CATSDWDRGGSNEQFF
v_call: TRBV6-1; j_call: NA; cdr3_aa: CASSDWTRQGGNEQYF
v_call: TRBV12-3/TRBV12-4; j_call: TRBJ1-2; cdr3_aa: CASLSASTSNYGYTF
v_call: TRBV6-6; j_call: NA; cdr3_aa: CASVAGGFPYEQYF
v_call: TRBV10-3; j_call: TRBJ2-1; cdr3_aa: CAISPTSGSARNEQFF
v_call: TRBV20-1; j_call: TRBJ2-3; cdr3_aa: CSAPDRRSTDTQYF
v_call: TRBV10-3; j_call: TRBJ2-3; cdr3_aa: CAIRNGGGSPDTQYF
v_call: TRBV10-3; j_call: TRBJ1-3; cdr3_aa: CAISRLSALAGNTIYF
v_call: TRBV10-3; j_call: TRBJ2-4; cdr3_aa: CAISGGLGGRNIQYF
v_call: TRBV3-1; j_call: TRBJ2-3; cdr3_aa: CASSHPLGDTQYF
v_call: TRBV29-1; j_call: TRBJ2-7; cdr3_aa: CSVDGTGTEQYF
v_call: TRBV10-3; j_call: TRBJ2-3; cdr3_aa: CAISERGDTQYF
v_call: TRBV29-1; j_call: TRBJ1-4; cdr3_aa: CSVMKRTDEKLFF
v_call: TRBV12-3/TRBV12-4; j_call: TRBJ2-1; cdr3_aa: CASSQREDLYNEQFF
v_call: TRBV4-1; j_call: TRBJ1-6; cdr3_aa: CASSQEVTGESPLHF
v_call: TRBV7-2; j_call: TRBJ2-1; cdr3_aa: CASSLLSGTNSYNEQFF
v_call: TRBV6-5; j_call: TRBJ1-1; cdr3_aa: CASNNPADSIGTEAFF
v_call: TRBV9; j_call: TRBJ1-1; cdr3_aa: CASSANLEGVSAEAFF
v_call: TRBV4-3; j_call: TRBJ2-7; cdr3_aa: CANSQGLSSYEQYF
v_call: TRBV20-1; j_call: TRBJ2-7; cdr3_aa: CSAGDQGEQYF